The present T cell receptor beta chain was sequenced within a study of blood T cell repertoires in COVID-19. Study-level background: PBMCs, B-cell-depleted T cells, or T cells were the source of the cDNA or gDNA that made up the material.

Data came from immunoSEQ multiplex PCR; TCRdb stores just in-frame clones and leaves some out. The sample gives approximately 90,000 clones, 90% of which show up once; about 1.7% is in the top ten. The CDR3 has 15 amino acids. V was clipped by 6 bases and J by 3 bases; unmatched bases: 7. In germline, CDR1 is ENHRY, CDR2 SYGVKD. Sequenced: peripheral blood. This receptor was taken from a man in his 60s with acute or convalescent COVID-19. This chain connects TRBV10-3 to TRBJ1-1; 10 bases map to TRBD1. The CDR3 DNA reads TGTGCCATCAGCTGGGGACAGGGGATAGACACTGAAGCTTTCTTT. Encoded protein: CAISWGQGIDTEAFF.